This T cell receptor beta chain was obtained from a study of T cell repertoires in cytomegalovirus infection (dated by TCRdb to between 2017 and 2020). General notes on the study: Because public TCR beta signatures pointed to carriage of CMV infection together with the matching HLA type, the HLA type of each donor mattered for the analysis.

What the authors observed across the whole study: Carriers of CMV infection plus the relevant HLA type were discriminated by the cumulative frequency of public TCR beta family members in the study cohort and in an independent roughly 380-donor cohort. The ex vivo response was dominated by HLA-C-restricted CMV-specific TCR beta clonotypes, which also provided the single most frequent clonotype in two of eight donors.

Data came from an Illumina HiSeq 1500. TCRdb passed the public sequencing reads through fastp at Q25 and MiXCR, retaining productive beta sequences. Entries that share a CDR3 protein sequence are merged under the most common genes and DNA. In all, the sample holds around 630,000 distinct CDR3 sequences, and roughly a quarter of those were seen once. The ten largest clones take up less than 10% of the sample. As regards this clonotype: Its specific antigen is unknown. One base away there is no much larger clone; base qualities are not given.

Sequenced input: CD8+ T cells from PBMCs. The sequence came from a human donor in good health (CMV status not recorded). Some clones in this sample may be carry-over from other donors' samples.

DNA sequence: TGCAGTGCCAGGGGGAGGGGGTCTTACTACAATGAGCAGTTCTTC. Protein translation: CSARGRGSYYNEQFF. Here the chain combines TRBV20-1 and TRBJ2-1, with the D segment possibly TRBD1 or TRBD2, each aligning over 7 bases. V is clipped by 6 bases and J by 3 bases, and the sequence between their germline boundaries is 18 bases long. Inclusive of the bounding cysteine and phenylalanine, the CDR3 is 15 residues long. The entry retains the CDR3 DNA only, 45 bases that are in frame from base 1. CDR1 DFQATT and CDR2 SNEGSKA were looked up in the germline V gene (reference sequence).